These 29 T cell receptor beta chains share one sample of origin, sequenced in a study of tissue T cells after allogeneic stem cell transplantation. Profiling relied on immunoSEQ multiplex PCR, and the TCRdb table lists in-frame clones only, not all of them. The repertoire includes around 1,000 clones, 58% of them detected once, and approximately 17% sits in the top ten. The time point: mouse harvest day 7 after allogeneic transplant. The graft held 10^6 splenic CD5+ T cells and 10^7 T-cell-depleted bone marrow cells. Sequenced input: liver tissue. Every receptor here comes from a female BALB/c mouse given C57BL/6 T cells with graft-versus-host disease after an allogeneic hematopoietic cell transplant.

Concerning this clone itself: Gene and germline names: mouse. The read terminates 1 residue before the CDR3 end, so the remaining end is supplied by the germline J gene. V is TRBV26 and J is TRBJ1-4, with D possibly TRBD1 on 6 matching bases. Germline values: CDR1 KGHPV, CDR2 FQNQEV (reference sequence). V lost 0 bases to trimming and J lost 2 bases, with 7 bases between them. The CDR3 is made up of 15 amino acids. The CDR3 protein is CASSLSGGSNERLFF. The CDR3 bases that were read are TGTGCCAGCAGTCTGTCGGGGGGCTCCAACGAAAGATTATTT.

In the case of this clone: Mouse names are used for the genes. The CDR3 is cut off 1 residue early in the read; its end comes from the germline J gene. V and J are TRBV5 and TRBJ2-1; 8 bases align to TRBD2. Germline CDR1 and CDR2: LGHNA and YNLKQL (reference sequence). V shed 0 bases, J shed 7 bases, and the junction held 2 bases outside the gene matches. CDR3 size: 14 residues. The part of the CDR3 DNA that was read is TGTGCCAGCAGCCAAGATGGGGGGGGAGCTGAGCAGTTC. It encodes CASSQDGGGAEQF. The whole CDR3 protein reads CASSQDGGGAEQFF.

As regards this clone: Gene names are the mouse ones. The CDR3 DNA, read in part, is TGTGCCAGCAGTCTTGGCATTTCTAGTGCAGAAACGCTGTAT. Translating it yields CASSLGISSAETLY. The full CDR3 protein reads CASSLGISSAETLYF. The chain couples TRBV26 to TRBJ2-3; D gene unclear. The CDR3 is cut off 1 residue early in the read; its end comes from the germline J gene. CDR1 is KGHPV and CDR2 is FQNQEV in the germline V gene (reference sequence). This CDR3 region has 15 residues. Between the trimmed V and J ends, which lost 3 bases and 0 bases, there was a span of 10 bases. The variable domain in full, with the rest retrieved from reference TRBV26 and TRBJ2-3, is NSKVIQTPRYLVKGQGQKAKMRCIPEKGHPVVFWYQQNKNNEFKFLINFQNQEVLQQIDMTEKRFSAECPSNSPCSLEIQSSEAGDSALYLCASSLGISSAETLYFGSGTRLTVL.

Worth noting for this clone: Genes and germline are mouse. The read comes to an end 1 residue before the CDR3 does, leaving the germline J gene to fill in the end. The chain couples TRBV1 to TRBJ2-1, with TRBD2 matching over 7 bases. The CDR3 consists of 15 residues. The germline CDR1 and CDR2 sequences are NSQYPW and LRSPGD (reference sequence). V was clipped by 0 bases and J by 6 bases; unmatched bases: 5. The CDR3 is CTCSADSWGIAEQFF. Partial CDR3 DNA: TGCACCTGCAGTGCAGATTCCTGGGGGATTGCTGAGCAGTTC.

By frequency in the sample, this clone is large. Genes and germline are mouse. The read is 1 residue too short to cover the CDR3 end, so that end is filled in from the germline J gene. The chain joins TRBV29 to TRBJ1-4; D unresolved. Germline assignment: CDR1 MSHET and CDR2 SYDVDS. The CDR3 is made up of 16 amino acids. V was trimmed by 0 bases and J by 0 bases, leaving 8 bases between them. This CDR3 reads CASSLSKVFSNERLFF. The part of the CDR3 DNA that was read is TGTGCTAGCAGTTTATCGAAGGTATTTTCCAACGAAAGATTATTT.

This clone occurred once. The listed genes are named as in mouse. The observed sequence ends 1 residue before the CDR3 terminus, with the missing tail filled in from the germline J gene. This chain links TRBV23 with TRBJ2-3; no DNA check was done on the table's D call, TRBD2. This CDR3 contains 15 residues. CDR1 and CDR2 from the germline V gene are KGHTA and FQNQQP. The CDR3 here is CSSSQGLSSAETLYF. Incomplete CDR3 DNA: TGCTCCAGCAGTCAAGGACTTTCTAGTGCAGAAACGCTGTAT.

Notes on this clone: Genes and germline are mouse. The read terminates 1 residue before the CDR3 end, so the remaining end is supplied by the germline J gene. The chain uses TRBV3 and TRBJ2-5; D is undetermined. V was shortened by 5 bases and J by 0 bases, with 6 bases between the two germline ends. The germline CDR1 and CDR2 sequences are SNHLY and FYNGKV (reference sequence). The CDR3 totals 13 residues. The CDR3 loop reads CASSPLNQDTQYF. CDR3 DNA (partial): TGTGCCAGCAGCCCCCTTAACCAAGACACCCAGTAC.

On this clone: Any gene name here is a mouse gene name. The read ends 1 residue early relative to the CDR3; the germline J gene fills the gap. The V gene is TRBV13-3, the J gene TRBJ1-2; D possibly corresponds to TRBD1 (6 bases). The CDR3 runs 14 residues. The V end was cut by 1 base, the J end by 2 bases, with 9 bases between. Germline-derived CDR1 and CDR2 are NNHDY and SYVADS. The sequenced part of the CDR3 DNA is TGTGCCAGCAGTGATCAGGGGCGTAACTCCGACTACACC. Residues: CASSDQGRNSDYT. The CDR3 in its entirety is CASSDQGRNSDYTF.

Notes on this clone: Genes here carry mouse names. Sequencing ends 1 residue short of the CDR3 end; the germline J gene provides the rest. The chain is built from TRBV19 and TRBJ1-1; 10 bases are shared with TRBD1. Per germline, CDR1 FNHDT and CDR2 SITEND (reference sequence). The ends lost 4 bases at V and 5 bases at J; junction bases unmatched: 2. The CDR3 contains 13 residues. The CDR3 protein is CASSRDRGTEVFF. The covered CDR3 bases are TGTGCCAGCAGTCGGGACAGGGGAACAGAAGTCTTC.

Note on this clone: Each gene name is a mouse one. Read coverage stops 1 residue before the CDR3 terminus; the germline J gene supplies the remainder. The rearrangement uses TRBV31 and TRBJ1-1, with TRBD1 matching over 7 bases. CDR3 length: 13 residues. With 0 bases clipped from V and 5 bases from J, the junction kept 3 bases outside the gene matches. The germline V gene has CDR1 GKSSPN and CDR2 SITVG. Incomplete CDR3 DNA: TGTGCCTGGAGTCTAGCAGGGGGGACAGAAGTCTTC. This encodes CAWSLAGGTEVF. From start to end, the CDR3 is CAWSLAGGTEVFF.

By frequency in the sample, this clone is large (0.1 to 1%). Germline and genes here are mouse. The read stops 1 residue short of the end of the CDR3; the missing end is completed from the germline J gene. The chain recombines TRBV16 with TRBJ2-5; TRBD2 matches 13 bases. The length of the CDR3 is 14 residues. Losses at the gene ends were 6 bases for V and 5 bases for J; bases not matched to a gene: 2. Germline loops: CDR1 SGHSA, CDR2 FRNQAP. The CDR3 DNA, read in part, is TGTGCAAGCAGTCGGACTGGGGGGGCAGACACCCAGTAC. Encoded protein: CASSRTGGADTQY. The whole CDR3 protein is CASSRTGGADTQYF.

Remarks on this clone: The germline and genes are mouse ones. The read finishes 1 residue shy of the CDR3 end, and the germline J gene is used to complete it. This chain joins TRBV2 and TRBJ2-1; D unclear. V shed 1 base and J shed 1 base, with 5 bases lying between them. The CDR3 is made up of 14 amino acids. Germline-derived CDR1 and CDR2 are LGHNA and YSYQKL. The CDR3 DNA, read in part, is TGTGCCAGCAGCCAAGTAACAAACTATGCTGAGCAGTTC. Protein sequence: CASSQVTNYAEQF. The complete CDR3 protein is CASSQVTNYAEQFF.

This clone has only one observation. Gene names and germline match the mouse. The observed sequence ends 1 residue before the CDR3 terminus, with the missing tail filled in from the germline J gene. This chain joins TRBV26 and TRBJ1-6; D unresolved. TRBJ1-6 is labeled an ORF, and its function is uncertain. Germline CDR1 KGHPV, CDR2 FQNQEV (reference sequence). The CDR3 sequence is 14 residues long. V shed 1 base and J shed 4 bases, with 5 bases lying between them. CDR3: CASSLYRYNSPLYF. The DNA read from the CDR3 is TGTGCCAGCAGTCTGTACAGATATAATTCGCCCCTCTAC.

This clone was recorded only once. Mouse names are used for the genes. The CDR3 is CSSSPGTANERLFF. The CDR3 bases that were read are TGCTCCAGCAGTCCCGGGACAGCCAACGAAAGATTATTT. This chain joins TRBV23 and TRBJ1-4; TRBD1, the D gene given by the table, was not confirmed from the DNA. The read halts 1 residue ahead of the CDR3 end, with the missing end drawn from the germline J gene. The CDR3 has 14 residues. CDR1 KGHTA and CDR2 FQNQQP come from the germline V gene.

To note about this clone: Gene labels here are mouse ones. From the germline J gene comes the end of the CDR3, since the read stops 1 residue before it. J is TRBJ1-3 and V is TRBV5; D unresolved. CDR3 size: 14 residues. Germline CDR1 LGHNA, CDR2 YNLKQL (reference sequence). The ends were cut back, 1 base at V and 0 bases at J, with 4 bases in the middle. The CDR3 sequence: CASSQVGSGNTLYF. The CDR3 DNA, read in part, is TGTGCCAGCAGCCAAGTGGGTTCTGGAAATACGCTCTAT.

This clone has a handful of counts. Genes and germline are mouse. The CDR3 goes on 1 residue after the read ends, and that part is filled in from the germline J gene. V is TRBV26 and J is TRBJ1-4; 10 nucleotides agree with TRBD1. V shed 4 bases and J 8 bases; nucleotides not matched to a gene: 7. CDR1 and CDR2 (germline): KGHPV, FQNQEV (reference sequence). The CDR3 totals 15 residues. The CDR3 sequence is CASSRRDRGGERLFF. Incomplete CDR3 DNA: TGTGCCAGCAGTCGCCGGGACAGGGGAGGGGAAAGATTATTT.

This clone is large in the sample. Genes and germline come from the mouse. The observed sequence ends 1 residue before the CDR3 terminus, with the missing tail filled in from the germline J gene. The chain couples TRBV1 to TRBJ2-1; weak D call: TRBD1 (6 bases). There are 14 residues in the CDR3. V was pared by 4 bases and J by 1 base, with 8 bases between. CDR1 and CDR2 (germline): NSQYPW, LRSPGD (reference sequence). The sequenced part of the CDR3 DNA is TGCACCTGCAGTGGGACAGCCAACTATGCTGAGCAGTTC. Protein sequence: CTCSGTANYAEQF. The whole CDR3 protein reads CTCSGTANYAEQFF.

This clone was seen only a few times. All gene names here are mouse names. The CDR3 end lies 1 residue beyond the end of the read and is filled in from the germline J gene. The chain carries TRBV5 and TRBJ2-3; 8 bases are a match to TRBD2. This CDR3 is built from 17 residues. Trimming cost V 0 bases and J 0 bases; bases outside gene matches: 5. Germline V gene sequence: CDR1 LGHNA, CDR2 YNLKQL (reference sequence). CDR3 bases read: TGTGCCAGCAGCCAAGAGAGGGGGGGCGGGAGTGCAGAAACGCTGTAT. Protein: CASSQERGGGSAETLY. The entire CDR3 is CASSQERGGGSAETLYF.

On this clone itself: Here the gene names and germline are mouse. The read is 1 residue too short to cover the CDR3 end, so that end is filled in from the germline J gene. The chain has TRBV31 and TRBJ1-4; 7 bases are shared with TRBD1. The CDR3 runs 14 residues. The V gene end was trimmed by 0 bases and the J gene end by 3 bases; junction bases not matched to a gene: 1. The germline V gene has CDR1 GKSSPN and CDR2 SITVG. The chain's CDR3 is CAWSLQGPNERLFF. The sequenced CDR3 bases are TGTGCCTGGAGTCTACAGGGGCCCAACGAAAGATTATTT.

Details on this clone: Mouse gene names and germline throughout. The CDR3 end lies 1 residue beyond the end of the read and is filled in from the germline J gene. The chain is built from TRBV13-2 and TRBJ2-5; no definite D call. The CDR3 covers 11 residues. Germline V lookup: CDR1 NNHNN, CDR2 SYGAGS (reference sequence). V was pared by 5 bases and J by 2 bases, with 3 bases between. CDR3 sequence reads: CASGVQDTQYF. The part of the CDR3 DNA that was read is TGTGCCAGCGGGGTCCAAGACACCCAGTAC.

Concerning this clone itself: Gene names and germline match the mouse. The read ends 1 residue before the CDR3 terminus; that terminus is restored from the germline J gene. This rearrangement joins TRBV26 to TRBJ2-3, with a possible D match to TRBD1 (6 bases). Trimming shortened V by 6 bases and J by 3 bases, and 13 bases separated the two germline ends. Germline loops: CDR1 KGHPV, CDR2 FQNQEV (reference sequence). The length of the CDR3 is 14 residues. CDR3: CASSGTSGAETLYF. Incomplete CDR3 DNA: TGTGCCAGCAGCGGGACAAGCGGGGCAGAAACGCTGTAT.

With regard to this clone: Gene names are mouse gene names. The missing CDR3 end, 1 residue past where the read stops, is filled in from the germline J gene. The chain combines TRBV14 with TRBJ1-3; D is uncertain. V was shortened by 5 bases and J by 0 bases, with 12 bases between the two germline ends. The CDR3 spans 15 residues. CDR1 is SGHDT and CDR2 is FRDEAV in the germline V gene. The CDR3 region is CASSPTTHSGNTLYF. The sequenced part of the CDR3 DNA is TGTGCCAGCAGCCCCACGACACATTCTGGAAATACGCTCTAT. The full variable domain, rest sourced from reference TRBV14 and TRBJ1-3, is EAGVTQSPRYAVLQEGQAVSFWCDPISGHDTLYWYQQPRDQGPQLLVYFRDEAVIDNSQLPSDRFSAVRPKGTNSTLKIQSAKQGDTATYLCASSPTTHSGNTLYFGEGSRLIVV.

This clone was seen more than once but under ten times. Gene labels here are mouse ones. The read finishes 1 residue shy of the CDR3 end, and the germline J gene is used to complete it. This chain uses TRBV3 with TRBJ1-2; D possibly corresponds to TRBD1 (5 bases). V was pared by 5 bases and J by 4 bases, with 8 bases between. Per the germline V gene, CDR1 is SNHLY and CDR2 is FYNGKV (reference sequence). The CDR3 sequence is 12 residues long. The CDR3 DNA, read in part, is TGTGCCAGCAGCCCCGGGGGCTCCGACTACACC. As protein: CASSPGGSDYT. The CDR3 as a whole reads CASSPGGSDYTF. The full variable domain, rest sourced from reference TRBV3 and TRBJ1-2, is GPKVLQIPSHQIIDMGQMVTLNCDPVSNHLYFYWYKQILGQQMEFLVNFYNGKVMEKSKLFKDQFSVERPDGSYFTLKIQPTALEDSAVYFCASSPGGSDYTFGSGTRLLVI.

In the case of this clone: Gene names refer to mouse genes. The read falls 1 residue short of the CDR3 end, and the missing part is taken from the germline J gene. The chain joins TRBV26 to TRBJ1-2; 9 positions agree with TRBD1. Germline lookup yields CDR1 KGHPV and CDR2 FQNQEV (reference sequence). The CDR3 length is 14 residues. Losses at the gene ends were 1 base for V and 3 bases for J; bases not matched to a gene: 0. The sequenced CDR3 bases are TGTGCCAGCAGTCTGTGGGACAGGGACTCCGACTACACC. It translates to CASSLWDRDSDYT. The complete CDR3 reads CASSLWDRDSDYTF.

As concerns this clone: The gene names here belong to mouse. Read coverage stops 1 residue before the CDR3 terminus; the germline J gene supplies the remainder. The chain has TRBV13-2 and TRBJ2-3; weak D call: TRBD2 (6 bases). CDR3 length: 15 residues. V lost 0 bases, J lost 0 bases, and 8 bases lay in between. Germline V lookup: CDR1 NNHNN, CDR2 SYGAGS (reference sequence). The CDR3 bases that were read are TGTGCCAGCGGTGATGTGGGGGAGAGTGCAGAAACGCTGTAT. It specifies CASGDVGESAETLY. The whole CDR3 protein is CASGDVGESAETLYF.

Comment on this clone: Genes here carry mouse names. CDR3 DNA, as far as it was read: TGTGCCAGCAGCTCGCGACTGGGGGGAGATGCTGAGCAGTTC. Translated, it gives CASSSRLGGDAEQF. The whole CDR3 protein reads CASSSRLGGDAEQFF. The chain joins TRBV3 to TRBJ2-1; TRBD2 matches 10 bases. The read terminates 1 residue before the CDR3 end, so the remaining end is supplied by the germline J gene. CDR1 SNHLY and CDR2 FYNGKV come from the germline V gene (reference sequence). This CDR3 has 15 amino acids. V was clipped by 4 bases and J by 5 bases; unmatched bases: 5. Variable domain in full (rest from reference TRBV3 and TRBJ2-1): GPKVLQIPSHQIIDMGQMVTLNCDPVSNHLYFYWYKQILGQQMEFLVNFYNGKVMEKSKLFKDQFSVERPDGSYFTLKIQPTALEDSAVYFCASSSRLGGDAEQFFGPGTRLTVL.

Notes on this clone: Gene names are mouse gene names. The read terminates 1 residue before the CDR3 end, so the remaining end is supplied by the germline J gene. The rearrangement links TRBV31 to TRBJ2-7, with D maybe TRBD2 (7 bases). Germline V gene data show CDR1 as GKSSPN and CDR2 as SITVG. V was clipped by 0 bases and J by 2 bases, with 11 bases between them. The CDR3 covers 14 residues. CDR3 bases read: TGTGCCTGGAGTCTAGGCTGGGGGCCCTATGAACAGTAC. Translation: CAWSLGWGPYEQY. The whole CDR3 sequence reads CAWSLGWGPYEQYF.

In the case of this clone: Gene names denote mouse genes. The read halts 1 residue ahead of the CDR3 end, with the missing end drawn from the germline J gene. J is TRBJ1-1 and V is TRBV3; D is ambiguous. The CDR3 loop spans 13 amino acids. V lost 1 base and J lost 1, with 4 bases in between. The germline gives CDR1 SNHLY, CDR2 FYNGKV (reference sequence). CDR3 region: CASSLDRNTEVFF. The CDR3 DNA, read in part, is TGTGCCAGCAGCTTAGACAGGAACACAGAAGTCTTC.

For this clone: Genes and germline come from the mouse. The read terminates 1 residue before the CDR3 end, so the remaining end is supplied by the germline J gene. The chain uses TRBV1 and TRBJ2-7; D gene uncertain. V was trimmed by 1 base and J by 4 bases, leaving 5 bases between them. Germline V gene data show CDR1 as NSQYPW and CDR2 as LRSPGD (reference sequence). The CDR3 loop spans 12 amino acids. The part of the CDR3 DNA that was read is TGCACCTGCAGTGCAGCCAGATATGAACAGTAC. Residues: CTCSAARYEQY. The CDR3 in its entirety is CTCSAARYEQYF. Combining the CDR3 with reference TRBV1 and TRBJ2-7 gives the whole variable domain VTLLEQNPRWRLVPRGQAVNLRCILKNSQYPWMSWYQQDLQKQLQWLFTLRSPGDKEVKSLPGADYLATRVTDTELRLQVANMSQGRTLYCTCSAARYEQYFGPGTRLTVL.